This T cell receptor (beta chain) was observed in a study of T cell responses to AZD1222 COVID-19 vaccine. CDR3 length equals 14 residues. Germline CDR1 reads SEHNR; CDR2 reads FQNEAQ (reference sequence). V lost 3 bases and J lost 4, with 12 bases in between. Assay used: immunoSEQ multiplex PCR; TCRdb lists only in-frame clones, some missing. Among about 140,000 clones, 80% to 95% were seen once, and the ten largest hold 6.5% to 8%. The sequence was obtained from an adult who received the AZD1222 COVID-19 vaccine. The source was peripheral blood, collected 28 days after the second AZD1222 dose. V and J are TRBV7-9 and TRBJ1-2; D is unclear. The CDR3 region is CASSFSRVGYGYTF. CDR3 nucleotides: TGTGCCAGCAGCTTTTCTAGGGTCGGCTATGGCTACACCTTC. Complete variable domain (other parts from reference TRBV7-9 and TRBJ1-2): DTGVSQNPRHKITKRGQNVTFRCDPISEHNRLYWYRQTLGQGPEFLTYFQNEAQLEKSRLLSDRFSAERPKGSFSTLEIQRTEQGDSAMYLCASSFSRVGYGYTFGSGTRLTVV.